This T cell receptor (beta chain) was obtained from a study of blood T cells in healthy people across ages. It was with a sample-barcoded 5' primer and a J-beta primer mix that a second PCR of roughly 6 to 11 cycles was run. TCRdb re-analysed the 5' RACE reads in MiXCR, keeping a single row per CDR3 protein. The table lists 800,000 or so distinct CDR3 sequences, about 25% of them singletons, with under 4.5% in the top ten. A note on this clonotype: Its antigen is still unknown.

Study observations and caveats: Possibly, changes in expanded clonotypes were confounded because donor CMV status was unknown.

V was pared by 1 base and J by 4 bases, with 18 bases of the junction left unmatched. This CDR3 contains 19 residues. The germline V gene has CDR1 SEHNR and CDR2 FQNEAQ (reference sequence). These data were likewise used in another study, on T cells of mothers and their children.

This sequence joins TRBV7-9 and TRBJ1-2; 7 nucleotides align to TRBD1. The sequenced sample consisted of blood. This sequence was found in a boy younger than 18 in good health. The CDR3 loop is CASSLVGPGRGPSGYGYTF. The CDR3 bases are TGTGCCAGCAGCTTAGTAGGCCCGGGGAGGGGGCCCTCCGGCTATGGCTACACCTTC. The full variable domain, its missing parts supplied by reference TRBV7-9 and TRBJ1-2, is DTGVSQNPRHKITKRGQNVTFRCDPISEHNRLYWYRQTLGQGPEFLTYFQNEAQLEKSRLLSDRFSAERPKGSFSTLEIQRTEQGDSAMYLCASSLVGPGRGPSGYGYTFGSGTRLTVV.